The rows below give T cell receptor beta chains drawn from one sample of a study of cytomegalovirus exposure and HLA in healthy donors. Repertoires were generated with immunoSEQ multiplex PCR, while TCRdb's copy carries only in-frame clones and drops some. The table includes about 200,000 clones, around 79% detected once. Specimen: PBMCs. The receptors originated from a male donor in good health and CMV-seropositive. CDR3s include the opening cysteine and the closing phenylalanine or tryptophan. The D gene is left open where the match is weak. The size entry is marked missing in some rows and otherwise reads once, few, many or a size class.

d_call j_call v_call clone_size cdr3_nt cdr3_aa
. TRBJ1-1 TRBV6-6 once TGTGCCAGCAGTTACGACAGGATGAACACTGAAGCTTTCTTT CASSYDRMNTEAFF
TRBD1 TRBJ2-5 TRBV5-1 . TGCGCCAGCAGCTTGGCGACAGGGGTGGAGACCCAGTACTTC CASSLATGVETQYF
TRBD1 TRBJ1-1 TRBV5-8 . TGTGCCAGCAGCTCCTACAGGGGGAACACTGAAGCTTTCTTT CASSSYRGNTEAFF
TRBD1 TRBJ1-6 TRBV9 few TGTGCCAGCAGCCCGGACCGACAGGGAAATTCACCCCTCCACTTT CASSPDRQGNSPLHF
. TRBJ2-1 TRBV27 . TGTGCCAGCAGTTTTTGGTCCCCCGGGTTGGGCAATGAGCAGTTCTTC CASSFWSPGLGNEQFF
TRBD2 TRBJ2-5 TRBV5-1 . TGCGCCAGCACCGCTTTCCTAGCGGGAGTCGGGGAGACCCAGTACTTC CASTAFLAGVGETQYF
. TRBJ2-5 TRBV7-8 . TGTGCCAGCAGCCCGGGTCAGGAGACCCAGTACTTC CASSPGQETQYF
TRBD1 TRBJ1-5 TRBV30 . TGTGCCTGGAGTGCGGGACAGCGCATCCAGCCCCAGCATTTT CAWSAGQRIQPQHF
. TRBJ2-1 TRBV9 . TGTGCCAGCAGCGTAGGGCAGGTTAATGAGCAGTTCTTC CASSVGQVNEQFF
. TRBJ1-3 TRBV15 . TGTGCCACCAGCAGAGATTCGCCGGGGGGCAACTCTGGAAACACCATATATTTT CATSRDSPGGNSGNTIYF
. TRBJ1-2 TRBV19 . TGTGCCAGTAGTCCGGGTTTTGGCTACACCTTC CASSPGFGYTF
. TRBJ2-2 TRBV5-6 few TGTGCCAGCAGCTTGGCCTCTAGCAACGGGGAGCTGTTTTTT CASSLASSNGELFF
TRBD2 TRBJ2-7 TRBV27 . TGTGCCAGCAGACGGCGGGGGGACCCCTACGAGCAGTACTTC CASRRRGDPYEQYF
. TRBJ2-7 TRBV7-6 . TGTGCCAGCAGCGAGGAAAACTGGACAGGGAGGGGCGAGCAGTACTTC CASSEENWTGRGEQYF
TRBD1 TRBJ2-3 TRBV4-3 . TGCGCCAGCAGCCAAGACTCCGGGACAGGGGTAGATACGCAGTATTTT CASSQDSGTGVDTQYF
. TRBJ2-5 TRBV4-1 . TGCGCCAGCAGCCACTTGAGGGGGGAGACCCAGTACTTC CASSHLRGETQYF
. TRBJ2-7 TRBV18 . TGTGCCAGCTCAACAACGAACGAGCAGTACTTC CASSTTNEQYF
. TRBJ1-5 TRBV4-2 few TGTGCCAGCAGCCAGCAGGGGTGGGAAAGTCAGCCCCAGCATTTT CASSQQGWESQPQHF
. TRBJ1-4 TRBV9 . TGTGCCAGCAGCGTAGGGCAGGGACATGTGCAAAAACTGTTTTTT CASSVGQGHVQKLFF
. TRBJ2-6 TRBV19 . TGTGCCAGTAGTATAAACAGACCCTCTGGGGCCAACGTCCTGACTTTC CASSINRPSGANVLTF
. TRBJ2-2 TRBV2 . TGTGCCAGCAGGTCACGACAGGGAGGCACCGGGGAGCTGTTTTTT CASRSRQGGTGELFF
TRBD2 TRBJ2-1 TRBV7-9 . TGTGCCAGCAGTGGGGCGGGAGAGAGGTGGAATGAGCAGTTCTTC CASSGAGERWNEQFF
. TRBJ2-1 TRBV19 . TGTGCCAGTAACCCGACAGCTTATAATGAGCAGTTCTTC CASNPTAYNEQFF
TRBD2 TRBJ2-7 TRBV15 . TGTGCCGCATCAGCGGGAGGTTCCTCCTACGAGCAGTACTTC CAASAGGSSYEQYF
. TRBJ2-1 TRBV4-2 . TGTGCCAGCAGCGAAGAACGCGATGAGCAGTTCTTC CASSEERDEQFF
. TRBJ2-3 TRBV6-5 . TGTGCCAGCAGTTACAGGGCAGGGGAGAGATACGCGCAGTATTTT CASSYRAGERYAQYF
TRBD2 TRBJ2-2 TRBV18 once TGTGCCAGCTCACCGGTAATGGCGGGGGTCACCGGGGAGCTGTTTTTT CASSPVMAGVTGELFF
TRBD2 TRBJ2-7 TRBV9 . TGTGCCAGCAGCCCAGCGGGAGTAGGCCCCTACGAGCAGTACTTC CASSPAGVGPYEQYF
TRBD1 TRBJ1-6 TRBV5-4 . TGTGCCAGCAGCTTGGAGGGACAGGACCACAACTCACCCCTCCACTTT CASSLEGQDHNSPLHF
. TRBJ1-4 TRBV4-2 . TGTGCCAGCGGACTATCTGGGAGGGATAAACTGTTTTTT CASGLSGRDKLFF
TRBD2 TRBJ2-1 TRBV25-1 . TGTGCCAGCAGCGGACTAGCCGGGGGTGAGCAGTTCTTC CASSGLAGGEQFF
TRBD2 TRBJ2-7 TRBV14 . TGTGCCAGCAGCCGGCAGCGGGGAGCGGGGGAAAGCGAGCAGTACTTC CASSRQRGAGESEQYF
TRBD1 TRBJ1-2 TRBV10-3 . TGTGCCATCCAGGGACAGGGGGCTGGCTATGGCTACACCTTC CAIQGQGAGYGYTF
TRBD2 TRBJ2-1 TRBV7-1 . TGTGCCAGCAGCTCCACCAGCAGCAGCTCCACCAACCGGGCTAGCGGGCTCTCCTACAATGAGCAGTTCTTC CASSSTSSSSTNRASGLSYNEQFF
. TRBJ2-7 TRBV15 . TGTGCCACCAGCAGAGGCACGGCAGGGGAACCCTCCTACGAGCAGTACTTC CATSRGTAGEPSYEQYF
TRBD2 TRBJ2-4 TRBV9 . TGTGCCAGCAGCGTAGAAGGGCTAGCGGGCGGGGAAACCAAAAACATTCAGTACTTC CASSVEGLAGGETKNIQYF
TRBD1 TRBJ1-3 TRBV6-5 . TGTGCCAGCAGTTACTCGATAGGACAGGTCGGAAACACCATATATTTT CASSYSIGQVGNTIYF
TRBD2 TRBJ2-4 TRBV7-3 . TGTGCCAGCAGCTTGACTAGCGACAAAAACATTCAGTACTTC CASSLTSDKNIQYF
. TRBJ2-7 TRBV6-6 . TGTGCCAGCAGTTACAGGGGGACCTCCTACGAGCAGTACTTC CASSYRGTSYEQYF
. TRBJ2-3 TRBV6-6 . TGTGCCAGCAGTTATCTGGGGCCAGATACGCAGTATTTT CASSYLGPDTQYF
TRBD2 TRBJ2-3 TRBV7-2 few TGTGCCAGCAGCTGGGGGGGGTCCACAGATACGCAGTATTTT CASSWGGSTDTQYF
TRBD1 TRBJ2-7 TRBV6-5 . TGTGCCAGCAGTTACTCGACAGGGGAGGAGGAGCAGTACTTC CASSYSTGEEEQYF
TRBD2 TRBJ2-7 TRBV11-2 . TGTGCCAGCAGCTCCCGCGCGGGGGGGATTTCCGGGGAGCAGTACTTC CASSSRAGGISGEQYF
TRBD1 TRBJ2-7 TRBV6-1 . TGTGCCAGCAGGAGACAGGGCTACGAGCAGTACTTC CASRRQGYEQYF
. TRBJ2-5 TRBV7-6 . TGTGCCAGCAGCCGGGGGGAGACCCAGTACTTC CASSRGETQYF
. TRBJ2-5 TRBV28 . TGTGCCAGCAGCACTCCCTTACGACCGCTCACCACGGGGTATCGAGAGACCCAGTACTTC CASSTPLRPLTTGYRETQYF
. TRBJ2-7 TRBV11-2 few TGTGCCAGCAGCTTAGACAGGGGTAAATACGAGCAGTACTTC CASSLDRGKYEQYF
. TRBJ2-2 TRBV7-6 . TGTGCCAGCACCCTGATAGCGGAGATGAACACCGGGGAGCTGTTTTTT CASTLIAEMNTGELFF
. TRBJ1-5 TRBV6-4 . TGTGCCAGCAGTAAGGACTTCAATCAGCCCCAGCATTTT CASSKDFNQPQHF
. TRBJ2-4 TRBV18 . TGTGCCAGCTCAGGTGTCACTACCCCCCGATTAAACATTCAGTACTTC CASSGVTTPRLNIQYF